The 17 T cell receptor beta chains reported below all come from one sample, sequenced in a study of blood T cell repertoires in COVID-19. Using immunoSEQ multiplex PCR, the repertoire was profiled, and TCRdb retains in-frame clones only, with some absent. The sample has some 220,000 clones, 85% to 90% seen once; the top ten hold 3% to 3.5%. Sequenced sample: PBMCs or T cells enriched from blood (not recorded which). These receptors originate from a woman under 30 in a cohort exposed to, infected with or recovered from COVID-19 (not recorded which).

The chain uses TRBV10-2 and TRBJ2-1; the match to TRBD2 covers 7 bases. The CDR3 is made up of 16 amino acids. The germline V gene has CDR1 WSHSY and CDR2 SAAADI. V trimming: 2 bases; J trimming: 7 bases; junction bases outside the gene matches: 11. CDR3 sequence (DNA): TGCGCCAGCAGTGAGGGGCCGGGCGGGGGAATAAATGAGCAGTTCTTC. Translated, it gives CASSEGPGGGINEQFF.

This rearrangement joins TRBV20-1 to TRBJ2-7, with 8 nucleotides matching TRBD2. The CDR3 consists of 14 residues. The trim removed 3 bases at V and 1 base at J, leaving 5 bases unmatched. Germline V gene data show CDR1 as DFQATT and CDR2 as SNEGSKA (reference sequence). CDR3 sequence: CSASRPSGSYEQYF. Written as DNA, the CDR3 is TGCAGTGCTAGTAGGCCTAGCGGGTCCTACGAGCAGTACTTC.

CDR3 sequence: CASSQEGVRGYGYTF. As DNA, the CDR3 is TGTGCCAGCAGCCAAGAAGGGGTTCGAGGCTATGGCTACACCTTC. This rearrangement joins TRBV14 to TRBJ1-2; maybe TRBD1 (5 bases). The CDR3 is 15 residues long. V was shortened by 0 bases and J by 4 bases, with 12 bases between the two germline ends. Germline V gives CDR1 SGHDN, CDR2 FVKESK.

For the CDR3, the DNA is TGTGCCAGCAGCCCAGGACAGGGGCCTCTCTACGAGCAGTACTTC. This codes for CASSPGQGPLYEQYF. The genes are TRBV9 and TRBJ2-7; 9 bases are a match to TRBD1. Per germline, CDR1 SGDLS and CDR2 YYNGEE. Trimming removed 4 bases from V and 3 bases from J; junction bases left unmatched: 8. The CDR3 runs to 15 residues.

This chain joins TRBV12-3 or TRBV12-4 and TRBJ1-2; the D is unclear. The ends were cut back, 5 bases at V and 1 base at J, with 5 bases in the middle. This CDR3 is 12 amino acids long. The chain's CDR3 is CASSVHNYGYTF. The CDR3 DNA follows: TGTGCCAGCAGTGTCCATAACTATGGCTACACCTTC.

The chain carries TRBV5-1 and TRBJ1-1; 7 nucleotides match TRBD1. The CDR3 sequence is 13 residues long. V trimming: 4 bases; J trimming: 8 bases; junction bases outside the gene matches: 8. Per the germline V gene, CDR1 is SGHRS and CDR2 is YFSETQ. In DNA, the CDR3 is TGCGCCAGCAGCCGCGGACAGGAAGGAGAAGCTTTCTTT. This translates into CASSRGQEGEAFF.

The chain carries TRBV5-5 and TRBJ1-3; D is unclear. Germline values: CDR1 SGHKS, CDR2 YYEKEE (reference sequence). V gave up 0 bases and J gave up 1 base, with 5 bases separating them. CDR3 size: 14 residues. DNA for the CDR3: TGTGCCAGCAGCTTGGAGAGTTCTGGAAACACCATATATTTT. Its translation is CASSLESSGNTIYF.

The chain carries TRBV7-9 and TRBJ2-1, with 11 bases lining up with TRBD2. Germline V gene lookup returns CDR1 SEHNR and CDR2 FQNEAQ (reference sequence). The trim removed 5 bases at V and 10 bases at J, leaving 7 bases unmatched. The CDR3 contains 14 residues. The CDR3 here is CASSLSGRAREQFF. The DNA of the CDR3 is TGTGCCAGCAGCCTTAGCGGGAGGGCCCGGGAGCAGTTCTTC.

The sample holds a few counts of this clone. This sequence joins TRBV9 and TRBJ2-2; D remains unclear. The CDR3 contains 13 residues. Germline V gene data show CDR1 as SGDLS and CDR2 as YYNGEE. Trimming took off 1 base at V and 3 bases at J, with 4 bases between the two ends. CDR3 protein: CASSVIDTGELFF. The CDR3 DNA reads as TGTGCCAGCAGCGTAATCGACACCGGGGAGCTGTTTTTT.

The gene calls are TRBV7-3 and TRBJ2-1; D remains ambiguous. V dropped 2 bases and J dropped 0 bases, with 8 bases sitting between them. CDR1 and CDR2 from the germline V gene are SGHTA and FQGTGA. The CDR3 totals 15 residues. The CDR3 reads CASSLRRSSYNEQFF. The CDR3 DNA reads TGTGCCAGCAGCTTACGGCGGAGCTCCTACAATGAGCAGTTCTTC.

This sequence joins TRBV6-1 and TRBJ1-5; D is ambiguous. The germline gives CDR1 MNHNS, CDR2 SASEGT. Trimming shortened V by 3 bases and J by 0 bases, and 12 bases separated the two germline ends. CDR3 length equals 16 residues. The chain's CDR3 is CASSDSDSYSNQPQHF. CDR3 in DNA: TGTGCCAGCAGTGATTCTGACTCGTATAGCAATCAGCCCCAGCATTTT.

The rearrangement links TRBV28 to TRBJ2-1; 11 bases are a match to TRBD2. This CDR3 is built from 17 residues. V dropped 2 bases and J dropped 11; count of bases not matched to a gene: 14. CDR1 MDHEN and CDR2 SYDVKM come from the germline V gene. The CDR3 reads CASSLVARGTSGWQQFF. The CDR3 region has the DNA TGTGCCAGCAGTTTAGTCGCGAGGGGGACTAGCGGCTGGCAGCAGTTCTTC. The entire variable domain, with the rest obtained from reference TRBV28 and TRBJ2-1, is as follows: DVKVTQSSRYLVKRTGEKVFLECVQDMDHENMFWYRQDPGLGLRLIYFSYDVKMKEKGDIPEGYSVSREKKERFSLILESASTNQTSMYLCASSLVARGTSGWQQFFGPGTRLTVL.

The J gene is TRBJ1-5, the V gene TRBV19, with TRBD1 identical over 8 bases. Trimming cost V 8 bases and J 2 bases; bases outside gene matches: 5. The CDR3 has 14 residues. Germline CDR1 and CDR2: LNHDA and SQIVND (reference sequence). DNA of the CDR3: TGTGCCAGTGACGACAGGGGCGGCAATCAGCCCCAGCATTTT. Residues: CASDDRGGNQPQHF.

V usage is TRBV11-2 and J usage is TRBJ2-7, with TRBD1 identical over 11 bases. Germline V gene data show CDR1 as SGHAT and CDR2 as FQNNGV. The junction had 6 bases not matched to a gene; V was cut back by 4 bases and J by 4 bases. The CDR3 runs to 15 residues. The CDR3 is CASSSRDRGEYEQYF. CDR3 nucleotides: TGTGCCAGCAGCTCCCGGGACAGGGGGGAATACGAGCAGTACTTC.

The rearrangement joins TRBV30 to TRBJ2-7, with a tentative D call TRBD2 (6 bases). The CDR3 extends over 11 amino acids. The V gene's germline CDR1 is GTSNPN and CDR2 SVGIG (reference sequence). With 8 bases removed from V and 6 bases from J, the gap between germline ends came to 14 bases. This CDR3 reads CAGGREREQYF. The DNA of the CDR3 is TGTGCCGGGGGACGGGAGCGCGAGCAGTACTTC.

The V gene is TRBV14, the J gene TRBJ1-2; D uncertain. The CDR3 runs 15 residues. With 4 bases removed from V and 4 bases from J, the gap between germline ends came to 16 bases. CDR1 is SGHDN and CDR2 is FVKESK in the germline V gene. CDR3 in amino acids: CASSPESYASYGYTF. Here the CDR3 DNA reads TGTGCCAGCAGCCCAGAGAGCTACGCCTCCTATGGCTACACCTTC.

The rearrangement joins TRBV3-1 (or the pseudogene TRBV3-2) to TRBJ2-1; a weak D match, TRBD2 (6 bases). V dropped 4 bases and J dropped 3 bases, with 13 bases sitting between them. Germline assignment: CDR1 LGHDT and CDR2 YNNKEL (reference sequence). This CDR3 is built from 15 residues. The CDR3 DNA follows: TGTGCCAGCAGCCCCGGCGGGGTATTCTACAATGAGCAGTTCTTC. Protein product: CASSPGGVFYNEQFF.